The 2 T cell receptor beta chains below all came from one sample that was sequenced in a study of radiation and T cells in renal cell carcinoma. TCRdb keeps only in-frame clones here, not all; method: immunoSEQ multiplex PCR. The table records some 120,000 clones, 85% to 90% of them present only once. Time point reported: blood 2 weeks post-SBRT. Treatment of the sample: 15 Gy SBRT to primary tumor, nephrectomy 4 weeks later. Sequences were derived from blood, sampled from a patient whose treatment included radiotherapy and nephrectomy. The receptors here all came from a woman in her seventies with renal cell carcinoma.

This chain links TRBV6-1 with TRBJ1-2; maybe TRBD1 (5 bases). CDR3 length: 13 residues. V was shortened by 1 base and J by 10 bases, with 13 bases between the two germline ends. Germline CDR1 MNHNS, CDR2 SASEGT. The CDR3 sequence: CASSEGGRIDYTF. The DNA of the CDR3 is TGTGCCAGCAGTGAAGGGGGCAGGATTGACTACACCTTC.

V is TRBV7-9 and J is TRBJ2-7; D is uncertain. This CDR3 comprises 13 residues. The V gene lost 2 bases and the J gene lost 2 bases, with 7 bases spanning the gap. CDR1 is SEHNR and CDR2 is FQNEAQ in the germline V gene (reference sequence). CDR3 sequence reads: CASSLTDAYEQYF. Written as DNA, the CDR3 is TGTGCCAGCAGCTTAACTGACGCCTACGAGCAGTACTTC.